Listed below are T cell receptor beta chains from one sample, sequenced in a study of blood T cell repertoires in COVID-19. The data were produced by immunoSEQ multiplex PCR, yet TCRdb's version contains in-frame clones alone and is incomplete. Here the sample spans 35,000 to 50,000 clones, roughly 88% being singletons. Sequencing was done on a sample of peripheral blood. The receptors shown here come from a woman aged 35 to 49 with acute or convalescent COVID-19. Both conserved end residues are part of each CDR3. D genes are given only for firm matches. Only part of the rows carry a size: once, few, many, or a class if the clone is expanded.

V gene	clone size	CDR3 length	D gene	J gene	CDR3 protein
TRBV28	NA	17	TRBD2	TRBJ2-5	CASSSGTSGSWQETQYF
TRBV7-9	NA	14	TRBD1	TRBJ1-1	CASSLKGGIAEAFF
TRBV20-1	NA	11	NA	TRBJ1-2	CSAGGTYGYTF
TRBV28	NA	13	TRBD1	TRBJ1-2	CASSQDRSYGYTF
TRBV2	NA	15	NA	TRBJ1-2	CASSPTRGAGYGYTF
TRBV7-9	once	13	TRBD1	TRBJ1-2	CAGDTGAMDGYTF
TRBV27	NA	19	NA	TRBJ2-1	CASSFIFIHQGSSYNEQFF
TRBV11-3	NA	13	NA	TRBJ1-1	CASSPRGNTEAFF
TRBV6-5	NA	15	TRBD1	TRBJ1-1	CASSPNRGLNTEAFF
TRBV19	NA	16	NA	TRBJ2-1	CASSIFGFRSYNEQFF
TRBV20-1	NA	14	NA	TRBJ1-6	CSASTEIDNSPLHF
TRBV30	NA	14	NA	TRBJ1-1	CAWSKDSLNTEAFF
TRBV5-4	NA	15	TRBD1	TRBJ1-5	CASSSQQGINQPQHF
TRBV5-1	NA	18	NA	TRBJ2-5	CASSSGEGVSLYQETQYF
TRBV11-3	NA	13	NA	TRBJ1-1	CASSRLSNTEAFF
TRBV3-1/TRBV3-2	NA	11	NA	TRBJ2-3	CASSQSGTQYF
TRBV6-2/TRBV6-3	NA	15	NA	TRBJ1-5	CASSYFQGLHQPQHF
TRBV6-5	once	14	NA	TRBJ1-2	CASRQPGGNYGYTF
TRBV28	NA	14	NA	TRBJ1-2	CASSLPSGVSGYTF
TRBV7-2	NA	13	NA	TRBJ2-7	CASRETPTYEQYF
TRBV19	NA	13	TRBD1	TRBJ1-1	CASTPDRGSEAFF
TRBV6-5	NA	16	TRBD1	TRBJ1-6	CASSYLDRGRDSPLHF
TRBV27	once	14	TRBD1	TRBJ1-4	CASSRQGGGEKLFF
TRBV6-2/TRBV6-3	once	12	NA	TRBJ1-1	CASSYPGQEAFF
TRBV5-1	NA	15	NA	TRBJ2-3	CASAASRRAEDTQYF
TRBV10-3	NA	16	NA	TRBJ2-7	CAISEGDRRATYEQYF
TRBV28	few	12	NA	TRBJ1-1	CASSPGSTEAFF
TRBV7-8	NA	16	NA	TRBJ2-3	CASSSSGGKLLDTQYF
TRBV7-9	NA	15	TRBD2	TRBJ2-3	CASRPSGRVTDTQYF
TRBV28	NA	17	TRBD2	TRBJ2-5	CASSSQTSGGIFETQYF
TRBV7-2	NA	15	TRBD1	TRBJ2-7	CASSSSGTGVHEQYF
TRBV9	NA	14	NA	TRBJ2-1	CASSVLPSYNEQFF
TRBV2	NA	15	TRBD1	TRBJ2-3	CASSTTGGGTDTQYF
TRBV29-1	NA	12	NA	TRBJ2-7	CSVEDRPYEQYF
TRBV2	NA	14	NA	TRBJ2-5	CASSGGGTRETQYF
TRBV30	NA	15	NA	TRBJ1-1	CAWSGWQGSSTEAFF
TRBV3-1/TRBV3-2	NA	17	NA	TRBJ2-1	CASSPPSGLGGGDEQFF
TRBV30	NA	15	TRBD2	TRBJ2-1	CAWSTGGAGSDEQFF
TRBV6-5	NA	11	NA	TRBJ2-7	CASSHPDEQYF
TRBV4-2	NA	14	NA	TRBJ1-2	CASSQEITWEGYTF
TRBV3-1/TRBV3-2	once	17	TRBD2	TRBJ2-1	CASSGGLAGFSYNEQFF
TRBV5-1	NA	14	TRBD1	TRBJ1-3	CASSYDRAGNTIYF
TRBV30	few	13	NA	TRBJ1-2	CAWSLGRDYGYTF
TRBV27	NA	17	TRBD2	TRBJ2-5	CASSCFVWTSGGETQYF
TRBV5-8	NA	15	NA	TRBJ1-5	CASSQRQGTLQPQHF
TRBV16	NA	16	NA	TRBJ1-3	CASSPAPREYGNTIYF
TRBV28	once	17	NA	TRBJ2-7	CASSFGAGDRPSYEQYF
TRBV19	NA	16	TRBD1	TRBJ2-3	CASSPATGTGVDTQYF
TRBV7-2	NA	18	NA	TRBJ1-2	CASSQSGTSPAANYGYTF
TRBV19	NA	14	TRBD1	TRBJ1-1	CASSATGVWTEAFF
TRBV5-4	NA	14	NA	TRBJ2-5	CASSLVGGQETQYF
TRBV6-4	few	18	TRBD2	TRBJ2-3	CASSDSGTSGGGSDTQYF
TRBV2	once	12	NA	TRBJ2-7	CASSTAQSGQYF
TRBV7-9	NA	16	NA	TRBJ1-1	CASSPFTGMGNAEAFF